The T cell receptor beta chain described here comes from a study of regulatory T cells in long-lasting Graves disease. Researchers made TCR beta libraries by using iRepertoire HTBI primers and running Arm-PCR on CDR3 regions. In TCRdb, the multiplex PCR reads were re-called with MiXCR into one record per CDR3 protein. The sample holds about 220,000 distinct CDR3 sequences; roughly 19% are singletons and the top ten take 12%. CDR1 is SGHVS, CDR2 FNYEAQ, per germline. V lost 10 bases to trimming and J lost 1 base, with 12 bases between them. The CDR3 loop spans 13 amino acids. The time point was: newly diagnosed GD, antithyroid drugs for less than 3 months. TCR sequences were obtained from RNA taken from PBMCs. This clonotype was seen ten or more times. These data were also reused for a study on T cells in Graves' hyperthyroidism and ophthalmopathy.

This specimen consisted of peripheral blood mononuclear cells (PBMCs), obtained at new diagnosis, from a patient treated with antithyroid drugs. The sequence derives from a woman aged 25-40 years with Graves disease. The gene calls are TRBV7-6 and TRBJ2-3; D perhaps matches TRBD2 (6 bases). The CDR3 region is CANRGRGTDTQYF. In DNA, the CDR3 is TGTGCCAATCGGGGGAGAGGCACAGATACGCAGTATTTT.